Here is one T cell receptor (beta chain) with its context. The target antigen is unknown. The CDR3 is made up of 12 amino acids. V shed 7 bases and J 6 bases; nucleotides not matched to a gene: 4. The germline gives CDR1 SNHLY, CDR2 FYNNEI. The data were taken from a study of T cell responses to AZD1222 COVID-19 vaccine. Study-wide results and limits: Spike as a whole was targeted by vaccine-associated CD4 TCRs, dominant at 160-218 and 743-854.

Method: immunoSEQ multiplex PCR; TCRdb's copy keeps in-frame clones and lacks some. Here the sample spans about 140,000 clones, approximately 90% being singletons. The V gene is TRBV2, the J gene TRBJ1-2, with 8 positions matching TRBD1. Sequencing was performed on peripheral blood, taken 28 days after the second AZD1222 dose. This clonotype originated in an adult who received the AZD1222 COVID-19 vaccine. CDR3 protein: CASTGQGDGYTF. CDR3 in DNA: TGTGCCAGCACCGGACAGGGTGATGGCTACACCTTC.